The text below deals with one T cell receptor (beta chain). TCRdb keeps only in-frame clones here, not all; method: immunoSEQ multiplex PCR. Among about 120,000 clones listed, 80% to 95% were seen once. These data belong to a study of T cell changes during pregnancy in multiple sclerosis. The V segment lost 4 bases and the J segment 4 bases; nucleotides outside the gene matches: 4. Germline CDR1 SGHRS, CDR2 YFSETQ. This CDR3 has 13 residues. The chain is built from TRBV5-1 and TRBJ2-5, with 7 bases aligning to TRBD1. The TCR originated in a female donor with multiple sclerosis, enrolled in a pregnancy study. The sample in question was peripheral blood, obtained before pregnancy. The CDR3 region has the DNA TGCGCCAGCAGCGAGGACAGGCTAGAGACCCAGTACTTC. Its protein is CASSEDRLETQYF. Full variable domain (rest looked up from reference TRBV5-1 and TRBJ2-5): KAGVTQTPRYLIKTRGQQVTLSCSPISGHRSVSWYQQTPGQGLQFLFEYFSETQRNKGNFPGRFSGRQFSNSRSEMNVSTLELGDSALYLCASSEDRLETQYFGPGTRLLVL.